Below, 25 T cell receptor beta chains from the same sample are listed, as sequenced in a study of blood T cells in healthy people across ages. Alongside a J-beta primer mix, a sample-barcoded 5' primer served in a second PCR lasting about 7 to 11 cycles. TCRdb recomputed calls from the 5' RACE reads with MiXCR, one row per CDR3 protein. Found here are 1.6 million or so distinct CDR3 sequences, about 35% of them singletons; the top ten hold about 10%. The sample taken for sequencing was blood. The receptors here all came from a woman between 25 and 40 years old in good health.

The chain joins TRBV15 to TRBJ2-7, with D unresolved. The V end was cut by 2 bases, the J end by 4 bases, with 15 bases between. Germline V gene lookup returns CDR1 LNHNV and CDR2 YYDKDF (reference sequence). The CDR3 consists of 15 residues. The CDR3 bases are TGTGCCACCAGCAGACAGAGTGGCCAAACTTACGAGCAGTACTTC. This translates into CATSRQSGQTYEQYF.

This clonotype came up many times. This rearrangement joins TRBV3-1 to TRBJ2-1; TRBD2 agrees at 10 bases. V was clipped by 0 bases and J by 9 bases; unmatched bases: 8. The CDR3 loop spans 16 amino acids. Germline V gene data show CDR1 as LGHDT and CDR2 as YNNKEL (reference sequence). The CDR3 DNA reads as TGTGCCAGCAGCCAAGATTTGGCTAGCGGGGGTAGTGAGCAGTTCTTC. Its translation is CASSQDLASGGSEQFF.

This clonotype was counted a few times. V usage is TRBV7-3 and J usage is TRBJ2-5; a weak D match, TRBD2 (6 bases). Germline V lookup: CDR1 SGHTA, CDR2 FQGTGA. This CDR3 contains 13 residues. Trimming removed 5 bases from V and 7 bases from J, with 14 bases in between. The CDR3: CASSPRQGGTQYF. In nucleotides, the CDR3 is TGTGCCAGCAGCCCCCGGCAGGGAGGGACCCAGTACTTC.

This clonotype has just a few counts. This chain connects TRBV9 to TRBJ2-1; TRBD2 might be the D (5 bases). The CDR3 loop spans 17 amino acids. Looked up from germline, CDR1 is SGDLS and CDR2 is YYNGEE. The V gene lost 0 bases and the J gene lost 7 bases, with 20 bases spanning the gap. CDR3 loop: CASSVGAGLALDNEQFF. The CDR3 DNA reads as TGTGCCAGCAGCGTAGGTGCTGGACTGGCCTTGGATAATGAGCAGTTCTTC. The entire variable domain, with the rest obtained from reference TRBV9 and TRBJ2-1, is as follows: DSGVTQTPKHLITATGQRVTLRCSPRSGDLSVYWYQQSLDQGLQFLIQYYNGEERAKGNILERFSAQQFPDLHSELNLSSLELGDSALYFCASSVGAGLALDNEQFFGPGTRLTVL.

This clonotype was seen ten or more times. One end of the junction varies from germline; a read error may be responsible. The rearrangement joins TRBV27 to TRBJ2-1; 9 positions match TRBD2. The germline gives CDR1 MNHEY, CDR2 SMNVEV (reference sequence). The CDR3 spans 15 residues. The CDR3 is CASSLSGSSYNEQFF. The CDR3 DNA reads as TGCGCCAGCAGTCTTAGCGGGAGCTCCTACAATGAGCAGTTCTTC.

This clonotype was seen a handful of times. V gene TRBV4-1 combines with J gene TRBJ1-6; D is perhaps TRBD1 (5 bases). CDR1 and CDR2 (germline): MGHRA, YSYEKL. The CDR3 length is 15 residues. Trimming stripped 0 bases from V and 6 bases from J, with 9 bases between. The CDR3 DNA reads TGCGCCAGCAGCCAAGAATCTGGGGGTAATTCACCCCTCCACTTT. This sequence encodes CASSQESGGNSPLHF.

V and J are TRBV5-1 and TRBJ2-5; TRBD2 might be the D (5 bases). The CDR3 is 18 amino acids. V lost 4 bases and J lost 0, with 22 bases in between. Germline CDR1 is SGHRS and CDR2 is YFSETQ. In DNA form, the CDR3 reads TGCGCCAGCAGCACCGGCTCGAGGCCCCCGGGGTACCAAGAGACCCAGTACTTC. Amino acids: CASSTGSRPPGYQETQYF.

This clonotype was detected a few times. The rearrangement uses TRBV20-1 and TRBJ2-3; TRBD2 matches 10 bases. J lost 0 bases, V lost 6 bases, and 3 bases had no gene match. Germline CDR1 DFQATT, CDR2 SNEGSKA (reference sequence). The CDR3 extends over 14 amino acids. The CDR3 region is CSAVSGGSTDTQYF. CDR3 bases: TGCAGTGCCGTTAGCGGGGGGAGCACAGATACGCAGTATTTT.

The chain recombines TRBV5-1 with TRBJ2-5; 16 nucleotides agree with TRBD2. With 4 bases clipped from V and 4 bases from J, the junction kept 4 bases outside the gene matches. Looked up from germline, CDR1 is SGHRS and CDR2 is YFSETQ. The CDR3 totals 16 residues. The DNA of the CDR3 is TGCGCCAGCAGCCCCGGGACTAGCGGGAGGGTAGAGACCCAGTACTTC. This sequence encodes CASSPGTSGRVETQYF.

The rearrangement joins TRBV5-6 to TRBJ2-7; D uncertain. CDR1 is SGHDT and CDR2 is YYEEEE in the germline V gene. CDR3 length equals 14 residues. With 1 base removed from V and 7 bases from J, the gap between germline ends came to 15 bases. The CDR3 region has the DNA TGTGCCAGCAGCTTGTACCAGTCTTCTGAAGAGCAGTACTTC. Translation: CASSLYQSSEEQYF. The whole variable domain, remainder taken from reference TRBV5-6 and TRBJ2-7, is DAGVTQSPTHLIKTRGQQVTLRCSPKSGHDTVSWYQQALGQGPQFIFQYYEEEERQRGNFPDRFSGHQFPNYSSELNVNALLLGDSALYLCASSLYQSSEEQYFGPGTRLTVT.

The V and J genes are TRBV7-3 and TRBJ2-1; D is ambiguous. CDR3 length: 14 amino acids. V was cut by 4 bases and J by 9 bases, with 16 bases left in between. Germline V gene data show CDR1 as SGHTA and CDR2 as FQGTGA. The CDR3 here is CASSSSTTLSEQFF. CDR3 in DNA: TGTGCCAGCAGCTCGTCGACCACCCTCAGTGAGCAGTTCTTC. The full variable domain, its missing parts supplied by reference TRBV7-3 and TRBJ2-1, is GAGVSQTPSNKVTEKGKYVELRCDPISGHTALYWYRQSLGQGPEFLIYFQGTGAADDSGLPNDRFFAVRPEGSVSTLKIQRTERGDSAVYLCASSSSTTLSEQFFGPGTRLTVL.

The chain combines TRBV4-1 with TRBJ2-3, with 7 nucleotides matching TRBD2. This CDR3 is 16 amino acids long. Germline CDR1 is MGHRA and CDR2 is YSYEKL. V lost 2 bases to trimming and J lost 0 bases; unmatched junction nucleotides: 5. CDR3 protein: CASSQRGSGSTDTQYF. The CDR3 region has the DNA TGCGCCAGCAGCCAACGGGGTAGCGGGAGCACAGATACGCAGTATTTT.

V is TRBV27 and J is TRBJ2-2; tentatively, D is TRBD2 (6 bases). Germline V CDR1 and CDR2: MNHEY, SMNVEV (reference sequence). V was cut by 6 bases and J by 2 bases, with 10 bases left in between. CDR3 length: 14 amino acids. For the CDR3, the DNA is TGTGCCAGCAGCGGACTACTAAACACCGGGGAGCTGTTTTTT. Translating it yields CASSGLLNTGELFF.

This clonotype appeared a few times. The chain employs TRBV4-2 and TRBJ1-5, with D perhaps matching TRBD1 (5 bases). CDR1 and CDR2 from the germline V gene are LGHNA and YNFKEQ. The CDR3 is 14 amino acids. V lost 0 bases and J lost 6, with 9 bases in between. Here the CDR3 DNA reads TGTGCCAGCAGCCAAGAGGAAGGGACTCAGCCCCAGCATTTT. Translation: CASSQEEGTQPQHF.

This clonotype was detected a few times. J is TRBJ2-1 and V is TRBV7-9; no clear D. Trimming removed 1 base at V and 14 bases at J, with 9 bases between. Germline lookup yields CDR1 SEHNR and CDR2 FQNEAQ (reference sequence). The CDR3 has 11 amino acids. CDR3 in amino acids: CASSLGPMEFF. The CDR3 region has the DNA TGTGCCAGCAGCTTAGGCCCGATGGAGTTCTTC. The full variable domain, with the rest looked up from reference TRBV7-9 and TRBJ2-1, is DTGVSQNPRHKITKRGQNVTFRCDPISEHNRLYWYRQTLGQGPEFLTYFQNEAQLEKSRLLSDRFSAERPKGSFSTLEIQRTEQGDSAMYLCASSLGPMEFFGPGTRLTVL.

The genes are TRBV19 and TRBJ2-7; possible D gene TRBD2, 6 bases. Trimming cost V 3 bases and J 7 bases, with 13 bases left between them. The CDR3 totals 13 residues. The germline V gene has CDR1 LNHDA and CDR2 SQIVND (reference sequence). For the CDR3, the DNA is TGTGCCAGTAGTATCCAGCCGGGGGAAGAGCAGTACTTC. Protein product: CASSIQPGEEQYF.

On this clonotype: A much larger clone lies one base from this, so it may be a read error. V usage is TRBV12-5 and J usage is TRBJ2-7; 12 nucleotides align to TRBD2. V was pared by 6 bases and J by 12 bases, with 15 bases of the junction left unmatched. In germline, CDR1 is LGHNT, CDR2 FRNRAP. CDR3 length equals 15 residues. CDR3 protein: CASGSGTSGQETRYF. CDR3 DNA sequence: TGTGCTAGTGGCAGTGGGACTAGCGGGCAAGAGACCCGGTACTTC. Drawing the rest from reference TRBV12-5 and TRBJ2-7, the complete variable domain is DARVTQTPRHKVTEMGQEVTMRCQPILGHNTVFWYRQTMMQGLELLAYFRNRAPLDDSGMPKDRFSAEMPDATLATLKIQPSEPRDSAVYFCASGSGTSGQETRYFGPGTRLTVT.

Points on this clonotype: A junction end diverges from the germline sequence, so it may reflect a read error. The V gene is TRBV10-3, the J gene TRBJ1-4; TRBD1 agrees at 10 bases. The CDR3 runs 14 residues. Germline V gene sequence: CDR1 ENHRY, CDR2 SYGVKD. In DNA, the CDR3 is TGTGTCATCAGCCCGGGACAGGGGAATGAAAAACTGTTTTTT. It is translated as CVISPGQGNEKLFF.

J is TRBJ2-7 and V is TRBV7-9; 12 bases align to TRBD2. With 2 bases clipped from V and 3 bases from J, the junction kept 11 bases outside the gene matches. The CDR3 runs 18 residues. Germline-derived CDR1 and CDR2 are SEHNR and FQNEAQ (reference sequence). The CDR3 nucleotides read TGTGCCAGCAGCTTACCTCGCCCCGGACTAGCGGGATTCTACGAGCAGTACTTC. Translation gives CASSLPRPGLAGFYEQYF. The full variable domain, completed using reference TRBV7-9 and TRBJ2-7, is DTGVSQNPRHKITKRGQNVTFRCDPISEHNRLYWYRQTLGQGPEFLTYFQNEAQLEKSRLLSDRFSAERPKGSFSTLEIQRTEQGDSAMYLCASSLPRPGLAGFYEQYFGPGTRLTVT.

The CDR3: CASSHLPDTGRETQYF. CDR3 coding DNA: TGCGCCAGCAGCCACCTCCCCGACACGGGGCGAGAGACCCAGTACTTC. The gene calls are TRBV4-1 and TRBJ2-5; D possibly matches TRBD1 or TRBD2 (5 bases each). This CDR3 is 16 amino acids long. V lost 3 bases and J lost 4, with 18 bases in between. Germline V CDR1 and CDR2: MGHRA, YSYEKL.

The chain uses TRBV27 and TRBJ2-7, with D maybe TRBD2 (5 bases). The V gene lost 5 bases and the J gene lost 2 bases, with 10 bases spanning the gap. The CDR3 is 13 amino acids. Germline V gene data show CDR1 as MNHEY and CDR2 as SMNVEV (reference sequence). The CDR3: CASSNGVTYEQYF. In DNA form, the CDR3 reads TGTGCCAGCAGTAACGGGGTTACCTACGAGCAGTACTTC.

The V call is TRBV28, the J call TRBJ2-7, with TRBD2 matching 14 bases. Trimming cost V 8 bases and J 3 bases; bases outside gene matches: 9. The CDR3 length is 16 residues. CDR1 is MDHEN, CDR2 SYDVKM, per germline. Here the CDR3 reads CASWPGLAGVVYEQYF. The CDR3 nucleotides are TGTGCCAGCTGGCCGGGACTAGCGGGAGTGGTCTACGAGCAGTACTTC.

On this clonotype itself: Given the absence of the conserved phenylalanine or tryptophan at the CDR3 end, a read error is likely. CDR3 residues: CASSLLNRGSSNSPLHV. CDR3 DNA: TGCGCCAGCAGCTTACTAAACAGGGGGTCAAGTAATTCACCCCTCCACGTT. The chain is built from TRBV5-1 and TRBJ1-6, with 8 bases fitting TRBD1. The CDR3 is made up of 17 amino acids. The germline V gene encodes CDR1 SGHRS and CDR2 YFSETQ. J gave up 6 bases and V 2 bases, and 10 bases lay outside the gene matches.

This clonotype was seen only once. The chain joins TRBV2 to TRBJ1-2; 8 nucleotides agree with TRBD1. This CDR3 contains 12 residues. The germline CDR1 and CDR2 sequences are SNHLY and FYNNEI. J was trimmed by 12 bases and V by 2 bases; bases with no gene match: 5. The CDR3 DNA sequence: TGTGCCAGCAGTGAACTGGACAGGGACGACACCTTC. Encoded protein: CASSELDRDDTF.

The chain carries TRBV6-5 and TRBJ2-3; D may be TRBD2 (5 bases). The CDR3 extends over 15 amino acids. The V gene lost 8 bases and the J gene lost 4 bases, with 19 bases spanning the gap. Germline-derived CDR1 and CDR2 are MNHEY and SVGAGI. CDR3 nucleotides: TGTGCCAGCGGTGGGGAGATGGGTTTGCCAGATACGCAGTATTTT. As protein: CASGGEMGLPDTQYF.